This T cell receptor beta chain was identified during a study of T cells in Graves' hyperthyroidism and ophthalmopathy. Study-wide background: Peripheral blood was acquired at first diagnosis, ahead of any therapy whatsoever. Findings and limits, study-wide: Ophthalmopathy and stable hyperthyroidism were separated by a 13 V-J model.

Authors of the study amplified TCR beta CDR3 regions from RNA transcripts. HTBI primers were the set used in a first-round RT-PCR of the TCR CDR3. TCRdb recomputed calls from the multiplex PCR reads with MiXCR, one row per CDR3 protein. This sample has 300,000 to 450,000 distinct CDR3 sequences, with more than 12% found just once. Trimming shortened V by 6 bases and J by 3 bases, and 9 bases separated the two germline ends. Germline assignment: CDR1 ENHRY and CDR2 SYGVKD. This CDR3 is built from 13 residues. This clonotype was detected ten times or more. Its antigen remains unidentified. Across 18 months, stable Graves' hyperthyroidism was marked by no progression to ophthalmopathy. Diagnoses used clinical symptoms, serum thyroxine and TRAb, thyroid ultrasound and orbital computed tomography.

The receptor was isolated from a woman aged 30 to 39 with Graves' hyperthyroidism. Specimen: blood. The chain recombines TRBV10-3 with TRBJ2-1, with D possibly being TRBD2 (6 bases). CDR3 loop: CAIREGNYNEQFF. CDR3 coding DNA: TGTGCCATCAGGGAGGGGAACTACAATGAGCAGTTCTTC.